This paragraph covers one TCR beta chain sequence. What it binds is not known. This CDR3 comprises 14 residues. Germline CDR1 SGHDT, CDR2 YYEEEE. V lost 4 bases and J lost 2, with 9 bases in between. cDNA libraries for TCR alpha and TCR beta, carrying sample barcodes and UMIs, came from 5'RACE with constant-segment primers. TCRdb re-derived calls from the 5' RACE reads in MiXCR, one entry per CDR3 protein. Among some 330,000 distinct CDR3 sequences, around 21% were seen once, and the ten largest hold under 15%. The data were taken from a study of T-cell memory formation after mild COVID-19. Study context: TCR clusters were mostly donor specific. Study-level results: Clones contracting across day 15 to 85 had a balanced CD4/CD8 profile; later expanding clones leaned CD4+. The pre-infection memory compartment contained some responding clones, suggesting cross-reactive memory joined.

The chain uses TRBV5-6 and TRBJ2-2, with a tentative D call TRBD1 (6 bases). The sequenced sample was PBMCs or a T cell subset sorted from them (not recorded which). The sequence was collected from an adult woman who had mild COVID-19 (a few samples of this study predate the infection). Cell type and time point are not known. The CDR3 region is CASSGQINTGELFF. The CDR3, as DNA: TGTGCCAGCAGCGGACAGATTAACACCGGGGAGCTGTTTTTT. The full variable domain, its missing parts supplied by reference TRBV5-6 and TRBJ2-2, is DAGVTQSPTHLIKTRGQQVTLRCSPKSGHDTVSWYQQALGQGPQFIFQYYEEEERQRGNFPDRFSGHQFPNYSSELNVNALLLGDSALYLCASSGQINTGELFFGEGSRLTVL.